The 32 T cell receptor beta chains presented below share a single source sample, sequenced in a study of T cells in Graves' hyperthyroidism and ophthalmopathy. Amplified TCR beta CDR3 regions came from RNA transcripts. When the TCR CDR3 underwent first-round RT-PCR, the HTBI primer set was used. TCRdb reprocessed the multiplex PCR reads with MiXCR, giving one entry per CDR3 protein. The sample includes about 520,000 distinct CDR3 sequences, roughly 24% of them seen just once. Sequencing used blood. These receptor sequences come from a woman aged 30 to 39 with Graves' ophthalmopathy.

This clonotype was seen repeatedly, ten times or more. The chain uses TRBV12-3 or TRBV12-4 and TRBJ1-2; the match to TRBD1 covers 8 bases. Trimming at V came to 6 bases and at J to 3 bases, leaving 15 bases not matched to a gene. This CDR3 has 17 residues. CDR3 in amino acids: CASSAPRQGLKDYGYTF. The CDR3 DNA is TGTGCCAGCAGCGCCCCGAGACAGGGGCTTAAGGACTATGGCTACACCTTC.

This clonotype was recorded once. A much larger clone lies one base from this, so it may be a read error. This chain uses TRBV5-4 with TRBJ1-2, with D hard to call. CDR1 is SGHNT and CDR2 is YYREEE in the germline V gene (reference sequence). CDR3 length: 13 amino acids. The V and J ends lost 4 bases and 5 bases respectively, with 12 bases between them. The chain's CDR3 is CASSLGPLYGYTF. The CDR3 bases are TGTGCCAGCAGCCTAGGGCCCCTATATGGCTACACCTTC.

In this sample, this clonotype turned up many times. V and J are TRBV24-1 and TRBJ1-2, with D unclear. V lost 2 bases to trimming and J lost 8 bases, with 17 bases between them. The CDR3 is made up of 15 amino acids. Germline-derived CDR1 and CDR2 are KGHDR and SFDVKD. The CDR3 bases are TGTGCCACCAGTGATTCAAGACTAGCCCCGGGCGGCTACACCTTC. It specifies CATSDSRLAPGGYTF.

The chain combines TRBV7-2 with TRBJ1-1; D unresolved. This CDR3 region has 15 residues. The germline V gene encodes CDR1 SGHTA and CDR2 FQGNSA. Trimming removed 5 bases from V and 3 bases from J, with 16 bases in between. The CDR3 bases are TGTGCCAGCAGCCCGCGTGGAGGGCGGGACACTGAAGCTTTCTTT. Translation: CASSPRGGRDTEAFF.

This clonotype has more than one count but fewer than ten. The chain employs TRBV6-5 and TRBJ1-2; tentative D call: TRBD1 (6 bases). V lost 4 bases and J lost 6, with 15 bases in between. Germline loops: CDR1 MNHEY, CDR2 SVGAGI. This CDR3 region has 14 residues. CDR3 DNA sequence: TGTGCCAGCAGTTGGACAGTCAAGGGCGATGGCTACACCTTC. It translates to CASSWTVKGDGYTF.

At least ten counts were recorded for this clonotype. The CDR3 sequence: CASSVPYPGRIQETQYF. The CDR3 nucleotides are TGTGCCAGCAGTGTCCCTTATCCTGGACGGATCCAAGAGACCCAGTACTTC. The chain joins TRBV6-2 or TRBV6-3 to TRBJ2-5; D gene uncertain. The CDR3 covers 17 residues. The V gene's germline CDR1 is MNHEY and CDR2 SVGEGT. The V gene lost 5 bases and the J gene lost 1 base, with 20 bases spanning the gap.

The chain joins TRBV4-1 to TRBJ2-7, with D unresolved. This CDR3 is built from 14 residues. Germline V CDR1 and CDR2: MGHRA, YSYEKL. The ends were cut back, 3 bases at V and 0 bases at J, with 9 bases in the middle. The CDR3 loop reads CASSHRGPSYEQYF. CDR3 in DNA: TGCGCCAGCAGCCACCGAGGTCCCTCCTACGAGCAGTACTTC.

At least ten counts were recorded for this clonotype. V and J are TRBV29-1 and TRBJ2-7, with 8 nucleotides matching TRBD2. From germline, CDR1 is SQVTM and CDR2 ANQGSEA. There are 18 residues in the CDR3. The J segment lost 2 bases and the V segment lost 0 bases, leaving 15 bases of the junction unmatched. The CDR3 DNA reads TGCAGCGTTGAAGATCTTGAGGGCACGGGGGGGCCAACCTACGAGCAGTACTTC. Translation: CSVEDLEGTGGPTYEQYF.

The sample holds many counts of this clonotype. DNA for the CDR3: TGTGCCAGCAGTGAGCGGTACTCGAACACTGAAGCTTTCTTT. This translates into CASSERYSNTEAFF. The chain is built from TRBV6-1 and TRBJ1-1, with D uncertain. V was pared by 3 bases and J by 1 base, with 9 bases between. From germline, CDR1 is MNHNS and CDR2 SASEGT. The CDR3 consists of 14 residues.

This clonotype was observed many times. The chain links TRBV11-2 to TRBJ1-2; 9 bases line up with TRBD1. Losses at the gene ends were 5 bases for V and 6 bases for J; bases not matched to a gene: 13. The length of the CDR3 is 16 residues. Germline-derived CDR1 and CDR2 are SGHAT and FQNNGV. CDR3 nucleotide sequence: TGTGCCAGCAGCCCTGGGGGGACAGGGTCGCTCCATGGCTACACCTTC. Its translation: CASSPGGTGSLHGYTF.

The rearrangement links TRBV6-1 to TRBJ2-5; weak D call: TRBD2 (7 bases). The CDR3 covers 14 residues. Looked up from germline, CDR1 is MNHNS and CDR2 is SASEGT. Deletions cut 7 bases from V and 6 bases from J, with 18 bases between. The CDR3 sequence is CASTHPGGGKTQYF. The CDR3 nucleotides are TGTGCCAGCACCCACCCGGGGGGCGGGAAGACCCAGTACTTC.

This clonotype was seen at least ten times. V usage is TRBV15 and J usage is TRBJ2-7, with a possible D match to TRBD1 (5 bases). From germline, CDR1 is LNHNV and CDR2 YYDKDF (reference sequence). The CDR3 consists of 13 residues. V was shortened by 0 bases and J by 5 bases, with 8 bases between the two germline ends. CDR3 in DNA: TGTGCCACCAGCAGAGATACACAGGACGAGCAGTACTTC. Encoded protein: CATSRDTQDEQYF.

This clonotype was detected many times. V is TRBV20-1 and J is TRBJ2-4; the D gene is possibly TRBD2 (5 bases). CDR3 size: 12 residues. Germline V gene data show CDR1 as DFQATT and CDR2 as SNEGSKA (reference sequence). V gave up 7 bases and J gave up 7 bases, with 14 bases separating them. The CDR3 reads CSGGQEANIQYF. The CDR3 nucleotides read TGCAGTGGAGGGCAGGAAGCCAACATTCAGTACTTC.

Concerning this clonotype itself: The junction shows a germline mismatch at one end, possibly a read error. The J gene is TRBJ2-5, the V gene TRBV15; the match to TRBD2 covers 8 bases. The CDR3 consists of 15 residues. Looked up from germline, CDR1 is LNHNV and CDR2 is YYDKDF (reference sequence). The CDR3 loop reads CAASRYGGAGETQYF. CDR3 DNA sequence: TGTGCCGCCAGCAGATACGGGGGGGCCGGGGAGACCCAGTACTTC.

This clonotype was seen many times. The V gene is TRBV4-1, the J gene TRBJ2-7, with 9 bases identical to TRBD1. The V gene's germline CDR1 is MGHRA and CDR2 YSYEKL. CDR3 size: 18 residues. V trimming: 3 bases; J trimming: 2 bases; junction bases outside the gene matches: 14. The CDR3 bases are TGCGCCAGCAGCCACACACTCGAGGGGACAGGGTCCCCCTACGAGCAGTACTTC. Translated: CASSHTLEGTGSPYEQYF.

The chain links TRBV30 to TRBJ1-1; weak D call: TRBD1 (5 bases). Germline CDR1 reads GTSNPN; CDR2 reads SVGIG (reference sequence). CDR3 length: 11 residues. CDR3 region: CARRRRGEAFF. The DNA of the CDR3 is TGTGCAAGGAGGAGGAGGGGTGAAGCTTTCTTT.

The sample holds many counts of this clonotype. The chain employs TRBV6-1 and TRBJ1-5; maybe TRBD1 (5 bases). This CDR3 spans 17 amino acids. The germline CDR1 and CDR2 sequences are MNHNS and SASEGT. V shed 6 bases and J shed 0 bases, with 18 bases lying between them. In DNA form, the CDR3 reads TGTGCCAGCAGCCCCCTTCAAGGGGACCTTAGCAATCAGCCCCAGCATTTT. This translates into CASSPLQGDLSNQPQHF.

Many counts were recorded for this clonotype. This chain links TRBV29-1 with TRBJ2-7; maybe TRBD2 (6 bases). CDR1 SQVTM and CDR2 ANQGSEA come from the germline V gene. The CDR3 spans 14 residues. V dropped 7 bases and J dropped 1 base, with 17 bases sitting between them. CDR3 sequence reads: CSGMGGPLSYEQYF. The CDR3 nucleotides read TGCAGCGGGATGGGAGGTCCCCTATCCTACGAGCAGTACTTC.

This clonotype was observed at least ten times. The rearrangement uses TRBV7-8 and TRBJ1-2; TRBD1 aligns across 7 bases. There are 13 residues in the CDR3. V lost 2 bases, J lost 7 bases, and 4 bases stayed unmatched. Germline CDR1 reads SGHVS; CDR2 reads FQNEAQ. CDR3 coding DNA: TGTGCCAGCAGCTTACGACAGGGAGCTGGCTACACCTTC. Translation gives CASSLRQGAGYTF. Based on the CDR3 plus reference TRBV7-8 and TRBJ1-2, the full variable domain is GAGVSQSPRYKVAKRGQDVALRCDPISGHVSLFWYQQALGQGPEFLTYFQNEAQLDKSGLPSDRFFAERPEGSVSTLKIQRTQQEDSAVYLCASSLRQGAGYTFGSGTRLTVV.

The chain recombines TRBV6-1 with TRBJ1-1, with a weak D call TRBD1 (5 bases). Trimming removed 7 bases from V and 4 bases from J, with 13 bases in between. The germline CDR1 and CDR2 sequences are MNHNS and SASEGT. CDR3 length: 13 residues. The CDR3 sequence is CASKRGLLTEAFF. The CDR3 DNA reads TGTGCCAGCAAGCGGGGGTTGCTCACTGAAGCTTTCTTT.

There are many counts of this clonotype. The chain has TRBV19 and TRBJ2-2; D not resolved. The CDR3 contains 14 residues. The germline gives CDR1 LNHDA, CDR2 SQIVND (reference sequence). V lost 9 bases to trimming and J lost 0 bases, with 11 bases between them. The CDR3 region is CASRTGANTGELFF. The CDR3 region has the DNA TGTGCCAGCCGGACGGGCGCGAACACCGGGGAGCTGTTTTTT.

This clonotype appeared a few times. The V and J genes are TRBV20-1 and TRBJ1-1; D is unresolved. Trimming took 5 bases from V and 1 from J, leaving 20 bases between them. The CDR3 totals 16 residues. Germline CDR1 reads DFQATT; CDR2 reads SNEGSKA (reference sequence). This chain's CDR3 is CSADTAGRAWNTEAFF. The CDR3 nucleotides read TGCAGTGCTGATACCGCGGGCCGGGCGTGGAACACTGAAGCTTTCTTT.

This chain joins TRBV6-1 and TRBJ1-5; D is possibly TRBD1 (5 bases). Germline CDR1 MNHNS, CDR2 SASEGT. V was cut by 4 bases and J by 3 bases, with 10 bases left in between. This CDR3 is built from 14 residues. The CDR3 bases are TGTGCCAGCAGTGCTCGCAGGGACAATCAGCCCCAGCATTTT. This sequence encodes CASSARRDNQPQHF.

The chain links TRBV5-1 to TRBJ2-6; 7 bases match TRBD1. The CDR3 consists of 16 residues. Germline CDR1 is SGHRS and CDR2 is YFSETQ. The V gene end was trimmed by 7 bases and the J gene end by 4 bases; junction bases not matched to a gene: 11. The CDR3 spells CASSGTDLRGANVLTF. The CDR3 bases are TGCGCCAGCTCAGGGACAGATCTGAGAGGGGCCAACGTCCTGACTTTC.

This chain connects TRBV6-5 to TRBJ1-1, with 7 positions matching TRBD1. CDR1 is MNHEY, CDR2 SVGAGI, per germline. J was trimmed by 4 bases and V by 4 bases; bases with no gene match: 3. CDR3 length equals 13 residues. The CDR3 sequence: CASSFRDSTEAFF. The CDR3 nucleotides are TGTGCCAGCAGTTTCCGGGACAGCACTGAAGCTTTCTTT.

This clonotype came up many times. CDR3 sequence (DNA): TGTGCCAGCAGCTTAATTAGGGACAGCAACTACGAGCAGTACTTC. Translated: CASSLIRDSNYEQYF. The V and J genes are TRBV11-2 and TRBJ2-7, with TRBD1 matching 7 bases. The CDR3 is made up of 15 amino acids. V gave up 2 bases and J gave up 3 bases; unmatched junction bases: 7. The germline V gene encodes CDR1 SGHAT and CDR2 FQNNGV.

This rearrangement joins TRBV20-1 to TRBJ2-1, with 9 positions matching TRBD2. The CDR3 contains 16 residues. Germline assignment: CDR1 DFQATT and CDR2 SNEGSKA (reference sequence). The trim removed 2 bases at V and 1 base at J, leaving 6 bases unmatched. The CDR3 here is CSARSLAGESYNEQFF. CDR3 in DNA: TGCAGTGCTAGATCGTTAGCGGGGGAATCCTACAATGAGCAGTTCTTC.

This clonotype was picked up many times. DNA of the CDR3: TGCGCCAGCAGCCAAGATGGTGGTAACTATGGCTACACCTTC. Translation: CASSQDGGNYGYTF. J is TRBJ1-2 and V is TRBV4-3; D unresolved. The CDR3 extends over 14 amino acids. Trimming took 0 bases from V and 1 from J, leaving 6 bases between them. From germline, CDR1 is LGHNA and CDR2 YSLEER.

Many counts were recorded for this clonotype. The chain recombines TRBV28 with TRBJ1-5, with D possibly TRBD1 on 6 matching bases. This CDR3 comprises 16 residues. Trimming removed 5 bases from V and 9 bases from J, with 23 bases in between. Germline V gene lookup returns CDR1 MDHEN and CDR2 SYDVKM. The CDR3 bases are TGTGCCAGCAGTGCGCGGGTTGGGGGCGTGACATGGCCCCAGCATTTT. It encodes CASSARVGGVTWPQHF.

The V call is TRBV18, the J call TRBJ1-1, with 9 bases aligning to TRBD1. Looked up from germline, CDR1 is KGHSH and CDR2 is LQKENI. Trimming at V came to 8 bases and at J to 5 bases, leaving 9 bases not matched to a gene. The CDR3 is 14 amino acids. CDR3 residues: CASTMDRGRTEAFF. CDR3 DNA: TGTGCCAGCACAATGGACAGGGGAAGGACTGAAGCTTTCTTT.

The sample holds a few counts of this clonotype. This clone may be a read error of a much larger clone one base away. CDR3 coding DNA: TGTGCCACCAGCAGAGGAGGGAGCCAAGAGACCAAGTACTTC. It specifies CATSRGGSQETKYF. This chain uses TRBV15 with TRBJ2-5; D is perhaps TRBD2 (5 bases). CDR3 size: 14 residues. Looked up from germline, CDR1 is LNHNV and CDR2 is YYDKDF (reference sequence).

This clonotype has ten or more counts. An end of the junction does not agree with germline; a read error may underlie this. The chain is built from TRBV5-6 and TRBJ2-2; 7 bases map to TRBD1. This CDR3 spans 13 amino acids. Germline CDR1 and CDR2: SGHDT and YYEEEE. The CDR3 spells CASSLTGSGKLFF. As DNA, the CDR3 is TGTGCCAGCAGCCTGACAGGGTCCGGGAAGCTGTTTTTT.